This paragraph covers one T cell receptor (beta chain) sequence. Antigen unknown. The analysis combined second doses at about 4 or about 12 weeks. The sample is drawn from a study of T cell responses to AZD1222 COVID-19 vaccine. Libraries were prepared by immunoSEQ multiplex PCR; TCRdb keeps only in-frame clonotypes and omits some of them. The profile shows fewer than 150,000 clones, 88% of them singletons. Study-wide points: Clonal diversity may have been underestimated in mostly white British donors. Spike-specific TCR breadth rose after two AZD1222 doses, and depth rose as well. Without day 14 samples, only post-peak T cell repertoires were studied.

This clonotype was obtained from an adult who received the AZD1222 COVID-19 vaccine. The sample was peripheral blood, taken 28 days after the second AZD1222 dose.

The CDR3 DNA sequence: TGCGCCAGCAGCCGAGAGGGCGGGGGTGGCACAGATACGCAGTATTTT. Its translation: CASSREGGGGTDTQYF. This chain uses TRBV4-1 with TRBJ2-3, with 7 bases aligning to TRBD2. J lost 1 base, V lost 4 bases, and 8 bases had no gene match. This CDR3 has 16 residues. The germline V gene encodes CDR1 MGHRA and CDR2 YSYEKL.